Below are 30 T cell receptor beta chains sequenced from a single sample in a study of blood T cell repertoires in COVID-19. TCRdb's table, derived via immunoSEQ multiplex PCR, lists solely in-frame clones and lacks some. The sample lists 55,000 to 75,000 clones, roughly 80% occurring once. The sequenced sample consisted of peripheral blood. The source of these receptors is a man aged 70 or older with acute or convalescent COVID-19.

In regard to this clone: Compared with germline, one end of the junction differs, possibly owing to a read error. J is TRBJ2-1 and V is TRBV15; 7 bases are shared with TRBD2. Germline V lookup: CDR1 LNHNV, CDR2 YYDKDF (reference sequence). This CDR3 comprises 18 residues. The CDR3 is CATSRAQWAGDSYNKQFF. CDR3 DNA sequence: TGTGCCACCAGCAGAGCCCAGTGGGCGGGAGACTCCTACAATAAGCAGTTCTTC.

This sequence joins TRBV7-3 and TRBJ2-3; 13 bases map to TRBD2. V was pared by 5 bases and J by 1 base, with 6 bases of the junction left unmatched. The CDR3 is 17 amino acids. CDR1 is SGHTA, CDR2 FQGTGA, per germline. CDR3 bases: TGTGCCAGCAGCCTCGGACTAGCGGGAGTTGGCACAGATACGCAGTATTTT. This translates into CASSLGLAGVGTDTQYF.

The chain links TRBV30 to TRBJ2-7; maybe TRBD2 (6 bases). The ends were cut back, 3 bases at V and 3 bases at J, with 12 bases in the middle. The CDR3 covers 13 residues. Germline V gene sequence: CDR1 GTSNPN, CDR2 SVGIG (reference sequence). The CDR3 sequence: CAWRNRGLYEQYF. The CDR3 DNA reads as TGTGCCTGGAGAAACCGGGGACTCTACGAGCAGTACTTC.

The chain is built from TRBV10-2 and TRBJ1-1; no reliable D call. There are 14 residues in the CDR3. Trimming left V 3 bases short and J 0 bases short, with 8 bases between. Germline V gene lookup returns CDR1 WSHSY and CDR2 SAAADI. The CDR3 protein is CASSEGRMNTEAFF. CDR3 nucleotides: TGCGCCAGCAGTGAAGGGAGGATGAACACTGAAGCTTTCTTT.

This chain uses TRBV5-1 with TRBJ1-4, with D tentatively TRBD1 (6 bases). The CDR3 is made up of 16 amino acids. Germline values: CDR1 SGHRS, CDR2 YFSETQ. V gave up 2 bases and J gave up 5 bases, with 16 bases separating them. In nucleotides, the CDR3 is TGCGCCAGCAGCTTAGGACAGACCACAGGGAATGAAAAACTGTTTTTT. It codes for CASSLGQTTGNEKLFF.

This chain links TRBV3-1 (or the pseudogene TRBV3-2) with TRBJ2-7; 11 nucleotides align to TRBD1. This CDR3 comprises 15 residues. With 4 bases clipped from V and 3 bases from J, the junction kept 5 bases outside the gene matches. The germline V gene has CDR1 LGHDT and CDR2 YNNKEL (reference sequence). The CDR3, as DNA: TGTGCCAGCAGCCCAACGGACAGGGGGCTCTACGAGCAGTACTTC. Translation: CASSPTDRGLYEQYF.

The chain carries TRBV28 and TRBJ1-1; D unresolved. The length of the CDR3 is 14 residues. Looked up from germline, CDR1 is MDHEN and CDR2 is SYDVKM. The V and J ends lost 7 bases and 0 bases respectively, with 12 bases between them. The CDR3 DNA sequence: TGTGCCAGCACCCAAGGACTTATGAACACTGAAGCTTTCTTT. It specifies CASTQGLMNTEAFF.

This clone came up a few times. The rearrangement links TRBV19 to TRBJ1-1; D uncertain. Trimming removed 3 bases from V and 7 bases from J, with 15 bases in between. This CDR3 spans 14 amino acids. Germline V gene sequence: CDR1 LNHDA, CDR2 SQIVND (reference sequence). CDR3: CASSIRGSRSEAFF. CDR3 sequence (DNA): TGTGCCAGTAGTATTAGAGGCAGCCGAAGTGAAGCTTTCTTT.

V gene TRBV19 combines with J gene TRBJ1-5, with 7 bases identical to TRBD1. Germline CDR1 LNHDA, CDR2 SQIVND (reference sequence). This CDR3 contains 14 residues. Germline trimming cut 8 bases from V and 5 bases from J; bases unmatched to any gene: 9. The CDR3 DNA reads as TGTGCCAGTGCTCGACAGGGTTCGGATCAGCCCCAGCATTTT. Residues: CASARQGSDQPQHF.

This clone showed up just once. The V and J genes are TRBV25-1 and TRBJ1-4, with D hard to call. This CDR3 region has 14 residues. V was clipped by 5 bases and J by 8 bases, with 15 bases between them. CDR1 MGHDK and CDR2 SYGVNS come from the germline V gene. The DNA for the CDR3 is TGTGCCAGCAGTAAGGAGGGCGCACGAGAAAAACTGTTTTTT. Its translation is CASSKEGAREKLFF.

The V gene is TRBV5-4, the J gene TRBJ2-1, with TRBD2 matching 7 bases. The germline V gene encodes CDR1 SGHNT and CDR2 YYREEE (reference sequence). V shed 4 bases and J 8 bases; nucleotides not matched to a gene: 15. This CDR3 has 16 amino acids. The CDR3 sequence is CASSKVTSPKRDEQFF. CDR3 DNA: TGTGCCAGCAGCAAGGTGACTAGCCCAAAAAGGGATGAGCAGTTCTTC.

The chain employs TRBV6-1 and TRBJ2-7; a possible D gene is TRBD1 (6 bases). Germline values: CDR1 MNHNS, CDR2 SASEGT. The length of the CDR3 is 16 residues. V was shortened by 2 bases and J by 3 bases, with 17 bases between the two germline ends. Written as DNA, the CDR3 is TGTGCCAGCAGTGAAAGTTCACCTAAACAGGGCTACGAGCAGTACTTC. Translating gives CASSESSPKQGYEQYF.

This sequence joins TRBV27 and TRBJ1-5; D is ambiguous. The germline V and J ends were trimmed by 4 bases and 1 base, with 20 bases remaining between them. The CDR3 is 18 residues long. CDR1 is MNHEY and CDR2 is SMNVEV in the germline V gene (reference sequence). The CDR3 loop reads CASSSDKLWASSNQPQHF. The CDR3 DNA is TGTGCCAGCAGTTCCGATAAATTGTGGGCCTCGAGCAATCAGCCCCAGCATTTT.

The chain carries TRBV9 and TRBJ1-1; D gene ambiguous. CDR1 and CDR2 from the germline V gene are SGDLS and YYNGEE. The V gene lost 0 bases and the J gene lost 3 bases, with 6 bases spanning the gap. This CDR3 region has 13 residues. The CDR3 is CASSVGRDTEAFF. CDR3 nucleotide sequence: TGTGCCAGCAGCGTAGGGAGGGACACTGAAGCTTTCTTT.

CDR3: CAWRDRSGRNYNEQFF. CDR3 coding DNA: TGTGCCTGGAGGGATCGTAGCGGGAGAAACTACAATGAGCAGTTCTTC. The V call is TRBV30, the J call TRBJ2-1; 9 bases agree with TRBD2. V was clipped by 3 bases and J by 3 bases; unmatched bases: 9. This CDR3 region has 16 residues. Germline V gene data show CDR1 as GTSNPN and CDR2 as SVGIG (reference sequence). Full variable domain (outside the CDR3, taken from reference TRBV30 and TRBJ2-1): SQTIHQWPATLVQPVGSPLSLECTVEGTSNPNLYWYRQAAGRGLQLLFYSVGIGQISSEVPQNLSASRPQDRQFILSSKKLLLSDSGFYLCAWRDRSGRNYNEQFFGPGTRLTVL.

This chain links TRBV3-1 (or the pseudogene TRBV3-2) with TRBJ1-4, with D unclear. The CDR3 loop spans 16 amino acids. Per germline, CDR1 LGHDT and CDR2 YNNKEL (reference sequence). Trimming shortened V by 0 bases and J by 10 bases, and 18 bases separated the two germline ends. CDR3 in DNA: TGTGCCAGCAGCCAAGATATCAAACCTGTTACACCAAAACTGTTTTTT. It encodes CASSQDIKPVTPKLFF.

This rearrangement joins TRBV5-1 to TRBJ2-7, with 7 bases lining up with TRBD1. CDR3 length equals 13 residues. The V and J ends lost 4 bases and 3 bases, in that order; junction bases with no gene match: 4. Germline loops: CDR1 SGHRS, CDR2 YFSETQ. The CDR3 bases are TGCGCCAGCAGCCAGAGACAGGGCTACGAGCAGTACTTC. Encoded protein: CASSQRQGYEQYF.

This clone was detected only a few times. The chain uses TRBV7-3 and TRBJ1-2; TRBD1 agrees at 8 bases. The V gene's germline CDR1 is SGHTA and CDR2 FQGTGA. V was pared by 2 bases and J by 0 bases, with 5 bases of the junction left unmatched. CDR3 size: 16 residues. CDR3 nucleotides: TGTGCCAGCAGCTTAGGGACAGGCAAAGCTAACTATGGCTACACCTTC. This codes for CASSLGTGKANYGYTF.

The chain uses TRBV9 and TRBJ2-5; 7 bases map to TRBD2. The germline V gene has CDR1 SGDLS and CDR2 YYNGEE. Losses at the gene ends were 3 bases for V and 5 bases for J; bases not matched to a gene: 10. The CDR3 spans 15 residues. This chain's CDR3 is CASSARGELGETQYF. As DNA, the CDR3 is TGTGCCAGCAGCGCACGGGGGGAGCTAGGCGAGACCCAGTACTTC.

V and J are TRBV6-6 and TRBJ2-5; 11 bases are a match to TRBD2. After removal of 2 bases from V and 5 bases from J, the junction contained 7 bases not matched to a gene. The CDR3 length is 16 residues. Germline V gene sequence: CDR1 MNHNY, CDR2 SVGAGI (reference sequence). The CDR3 is CASSYVLAGAVETQYF. The CDR3 DNA sequence: TGTGCCAGCAGTTACGTACTAGCGGGAGCGGTGGAGACCCAGTACTTC.

The chain links TRBV5-1 to TRBJ2-5, with D possibly matching TRBD1 (5 bases). Germline CDR1 reads SGHRS; CDR2 reads YFSETQ. The length of the CDR3 is 16 residues. The V end lost 0 bases, the J end lost 4 bases, and 16 bases lay between the germline ends. CDR3: CASSLGTGPVRETQYF. CDR3 nucleotide sequence: TGCGCCAGCAGCTTGGGAACAGGCCCCGTCAGAGAGACCCAGTACTTC.

The chain has TRBV2 and TRBJ2-7; D gene uncertain. CDR1 is SNHLY, CDR2 FYNNEI, per germline. The CDR3 contains 13 residues. V was trimmed by 5 bases and J by 6 bases, leaving 14 bases between them. This chain's CDR3 is CASSPPSPGEQYF. For the CDR3, the DNA is TGTGCCAGCAGTCCCCCATCCCCAGGCGAGCAGTACTTC.

V gene TRBV29-1 combines with J gene TRBJ2-7, with D possibly being TRBD2 (6 bases). V lost 2 bases and J 2 bases, leaving 10 bases between the germline ends. The germline V gene encodes CDR1 SQVTM and CDR2 ANQGSEA. The CDR3 is 13 residues long. The CDR3 reads CSVESGSTYEQYF. As DNA, the CDR3 is TGCAGCGTTGAAAGCGGGTCTACCTACGAGCAGTACTTC.

The table lists this clone with a count of one. V is TRBV6-2 or TRBV6-3 and J is TRBJ1-2, with D perhaps matching TRBD1 (5 bases). There are 16 residues in the CDR3. The germline V gene encodes CDR1 MNHEY and CDR2 SVGEGT. Trimming took off 2 bases at V and 2 bases at J, with 15 bases between the two ends. This CDR3 is CASSYRTTDLNYGYTF. The CDR3 DNA reads as TGTGCCAGCAGTTACCGGACGACAGACCTAAACTATGGCTACACCTTC.

The chain is built from TRBV21-1 and TRBJ1-6; the DNA was not used to check the table's D call, TRBD1. TRBV21-1 is described as a pseudogene. CDR3 length equals 20 residues. CDR3 in amino acids: CASSKVQGGRVDGVFGPLHF. The CDR3, as DNA: TGTGCCAGCAGCAAAGTTCAGGGCGGAAGAGTGGATGGTGTGTTTGGACCCCTCCACTTT.

The chain uses TRBV19 and TRBJ2-7; 7 bases match TRBD1. Germline CDR1 reads LNHDA; CDR2 reads SQIVND (reference sequence). The CDR3 has 14 amino acids. After removal of 1 base from V and 1 base from J, the junction contained 1 base not matched to a gene. In DNA form, the CDR3 reads TGTGCCAGTAGTATAGGGACAGGTTCCTACGAGCAGTACTTC. It is translated as CASSIGTGSYEQYF.

The chain joins TRBV19 to TRBJ2-3; D is perhaps TRBD2 (6 bases). The CDR3 runs 16 residues. CDR1 LNHDA and CDR2 SQIVND come from the germline V gene (reference sequence). Trimming cost V 7 bases and J 4 bases, with 21 bases left between them. CDR3 in amino acids: CASTRRTNPDPDTQYF. The CDR3 DNA sequence: TGTGCCAGTACCCGGAGGACTAACCCAGACCCAGATACGCAGTATTTT.

The V gene is TRBV11-2, the J gene TRBJ2-7, with a possible D match to TRBD1 (6 bases). The CDR3 has 14 residues. The germline gives CDR1 SGHAT, CDR2 FQNNGV. Trimming took 5 bases from V and 2 from J, leaving 13 bases between them. As DNA, the CDR3 is TGTGCCAGCAGCCGGACAGAAGACACCTACGAGCAGTACTTC. It encodes CASSRTEDTYEQYF. Supplemented by reference TRBV11-2 and TRBJ2-7, the full variable domain reads EAGVAQSPRYKIIEKRQSVAFWCNPISGHATLYWYQQILGQGPKLLIQFQNNGVVDDSQLPKDRFSAERLKGVDSTLKIQPAKLEDSAVYLCASSRTEDTYEQYFGPGTRLTVT.

V is TRBV24-1 and J is TRBJ2-1; TRBD1 matches at 10 bases. Germline values: CDR1 KGHDR, CDR2 SFDVKD. Trimming took 4 bases from V and 7 from J; bases not matched to a gene: 3. This CDR3 spans 14 amino acids. CDR3 DNA sequence: TGTGCCACCAGTGAGCCGGGACAGGGGAATGAGCAGTTCTTC. This gives the protein CATSEPGQGNEQFF.

The CDR3 loop reads CASSGDRAEGGANVLTF. The CDR3 bases are TGTGCCAGCAGCGGGGACAGGGCAGAAGGAGGGGCCAACGTCCTGACTTTC. V and J are TRBV9 and TRBJ2-6, with 9 bases matching TRBD1. The CDR3 spans 17 residues. V shed 3 bases, J shed 4 bases, and the junction held 8 bases outside the gene matches. Germline V gene lookup returns CDR1 SGDLS and CDR2 YYNGEE. The full variable domain, rest sourced from reference TRBV9 and TRBJ2-6, is DSGVTQTPKHLITATGQRVTLRCSPRSGDLSVYWYQQSLDQGLQFLIQYYNGEERAKGNILERFSAQQFPDLHSELNLSSLELGDSALYFCASSGDRAEGGANVLTFGAGSRLTVL.